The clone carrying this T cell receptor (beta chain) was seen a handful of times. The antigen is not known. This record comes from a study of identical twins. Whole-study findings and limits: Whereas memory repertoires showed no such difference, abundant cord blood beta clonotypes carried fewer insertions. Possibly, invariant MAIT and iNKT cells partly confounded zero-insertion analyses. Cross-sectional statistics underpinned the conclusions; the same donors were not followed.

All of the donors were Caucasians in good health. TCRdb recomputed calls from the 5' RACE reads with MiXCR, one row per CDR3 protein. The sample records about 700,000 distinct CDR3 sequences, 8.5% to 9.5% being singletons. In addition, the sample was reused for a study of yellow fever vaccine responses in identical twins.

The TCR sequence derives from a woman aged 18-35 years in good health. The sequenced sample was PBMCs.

The DNA of the CDR3 is TGTGCCAGCAGTTTCTCCGGCGGACTAGCGAGCACCGGGGAGCTGTTTTTT. Translation gives CASSFSGGLASTGELFF. The chain employs TRBV27 and TRBJ2-2; 9 nucleotides line up with TRBD2. This CDR3 spans 17 amino acids. V lost 3 bases and J lost 4; bases outside the gene matches: 9. Per the germline V gene, CDR1 is MNHEY and CDR2 is SMNVEV (reference sequence).